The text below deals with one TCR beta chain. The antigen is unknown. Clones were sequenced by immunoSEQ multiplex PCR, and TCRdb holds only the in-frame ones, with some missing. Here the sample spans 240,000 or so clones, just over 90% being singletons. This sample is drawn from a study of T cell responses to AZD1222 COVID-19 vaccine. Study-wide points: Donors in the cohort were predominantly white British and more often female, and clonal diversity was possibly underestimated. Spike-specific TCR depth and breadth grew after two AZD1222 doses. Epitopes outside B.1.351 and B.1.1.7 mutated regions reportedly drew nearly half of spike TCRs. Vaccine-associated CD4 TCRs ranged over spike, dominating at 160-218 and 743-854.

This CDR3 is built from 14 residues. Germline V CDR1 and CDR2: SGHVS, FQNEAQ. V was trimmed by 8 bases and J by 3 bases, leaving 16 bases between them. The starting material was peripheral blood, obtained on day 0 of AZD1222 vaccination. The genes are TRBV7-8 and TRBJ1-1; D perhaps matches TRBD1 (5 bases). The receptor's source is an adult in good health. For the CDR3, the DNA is TGTGCCAGCCGGGACGTCACAGGCTACACTGAAGCTTTCTTT. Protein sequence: CASRDVTGYTEAFF.